These 13 T cell receptor beta chains share one sample of origin, sequenced in a study of graft-versus-host responses after intestinal transplantation. TCRdb's table, derived via immunoSEQ multiplex PCR, lists solely in-frame clones and lacks some. The table lists 81,000 or so clones, 80% to 95% of them singletons. Their target antigens are unknown. The sequences come from unstimulated CD8+ T cells sorted from spleen or lymph node cells, collected before transplant. The source is a human donor who was the organ donor for an intestinal transplant.

The gene calls are TRBV9 and TRBJ2-3, with 8 nucleotides matching TRBD2. The CDR3 is 15 amino acids. CDR1 and CDR2 from the germline V gene are SGDLS and YYNGEE. V lost 5 bases, J lost 2 bases, and 7 bases stayed unmatched. The CDR3 bases are TGTGCCAGCAGTCCTGGTAGCGGGGACACAGATACGCAGTATTTT. This encodes CASSPGSGDTDTQYF.

This clone was detected only once. This chain uses TRBV6-1 with TRBJ2-1; no clear D gene. Germline lookup yields CDR1 MNHNS and CDR2 SASEGT. CDR3 length: 13 residues. Between the trimmed V and J ends, which lost 4 bases and 6 bases, there was a span of 10 bases. The CDR3 coding sequence is TGTGCCAGCAGTGGACCCCCAGGCAATGAGCAGTTCTTC. Translating gives CASSGPPGNEQFF.

This clone was detected only once. The rearrangement uses TRBV9 and TRBJ1-4; tentative D call: TRBD1 (5 bases). The length of the CDR3 is 15 residues. The V end was cut by 3 bases, the J end by 8 bases, with 17 bases between. Germline V gene lookup returns CDR1 SGDLS and CDR2 YYNGEE. DNA for the CDR3: TGTGCCAGCAGCGCTGGGACTCTCCGTGGGGAAAAACTGTTTTTT. It translates to CASSAGTLRGEKLFF.

The chain carries TRBV28 and TRBJ2-3, with 12 bases lining up with TRBD2. The J segment lost 5 bases and the V segment lost 6 bases, leaving 9 bases of the junction unmatched. Germline CDR1 and CDR2: MDHEN and SYDVKM. CDR3 length equals 16 residues. CDR3 region: CASRLPGLAGKDTQYF. CDR3 DNA: TGTGCCAGCAGACTCCCCGGACTAGCGGGAAAAGATACGCAGTATTTT.

This chain links TRBV28 with TRBJ1-5; D gene uncertain. This CDR3 spans 16 amino acids. Trimming took 3 bases from V and 3 from J, leaving 15 bases between them. Germline CDR1 is MDHEN and CDR2 is SYDVKM. CDR3 DNA sequence: TGTGCCAGCAGTTTTTTTTTGCGAACCCACAATCAGCCCCAGCATTTT. Residues: CASSFFLRTHNQPQHF.

The genes are TRBV21-1 and TRBJ2-3; the DNA was not compared with TRBD2, the D call given in the table. TRBV21-1 counts as a pseudogene. This CDR3 spans 19 amino acids. In DNA form, the CDR3 reads TGTGCCAGCAGCAAAGAGGGGAGAGTTAGCGGGAGGGCTGCAGATACGCAGTATTTT. It encodes CASSKEGRVSGRAADTQYF.

The DNA of the CDR3 is TGCAGCGTTGAAAGGGGCTCCGGATACACTGAAGCTTTCTTT. It yields the protein CSVERGSGYTEAFF. The J gene is TRBJ1-1, the V gene TRBV29-1, with TRBD1 as a possible D gene (5 bases). The germline V and J ends were trimmed by 2 bases and 3 bases, with 13 bases remaining between them. Germline V gene sequence: CDR1 SQVTM, CDR2 ANQGSEA. This CDR3 spans 14 amino acids.

The genes are TRBV25-1 and TRBJ1-1; D uncertain. Germline CDR1 reads MGHDK; CDR2 reads SYGVNS. V lost 0 bases to trimming and J lost 3 bases, with 11 bases between them. There are 15 residues in the CDR3. CDR3 in DNA: TGTGCCAGCAGTGAATATCGGTCCGGGGACACTGAAGCTTTCTTT. It specifies CASSEYRSGDTEAFF.

The chain couples TRBV19 to TRBJ1-4, with D perhaps matching TRBD1 (6 bases). The CDR3 totals 16 residues. V lost 3 bases and J lost 5, with 16 bases in between. Per the germline V gene, CDR1 is LNHDA and CDR2 is SQIVND (reference sequence). CDR3 sequence reads: CASSIRSDSRNEKLFF. DNA of the CDR3: TGTGCCAGTAGTATTCGGTCGGACAGCCGAAATGAAAAACTGTTTTTT.

The chain employs TRBV27 and TRBJ2-7; 9 bases match TRBD1. The CDR3 is 14 amino acids. Unmatched junction bases numbered 8, after V lost 4 bases and J lost 7 bases. The V gene's germline CDR1 is MNHEY and CDR2 SMNVEV (reference sequence). The CDR3 DNA reads TGTGCCAGCAGTTCCCGGGACAGGGTGTGGGAGCAGTACTTC. Amino acid sequence: CASSSRDRVWEQYF.

The chain has TRBV15 and TRBJ2-5, with D uncertain. The CDR3 is 13 residues long. Germline V gives CDR1 LNHNV, CDR2 YYDKDF (reference sequence). V was cut by 1 base and J by 0 bases, with 3 bases left in between. The CDR3 sequence: CATSRAYQETQYF. CDR3 sequence (DNA): TGTGCCACCAGCAGAGCATACCAAGAGACCCAGTACTTC.

This chain joins TRBV19 and TRBJ2-3, with 8 positions matching TRBD2. Trimming cost V 3 bases and J 0 bases; bases outside gene matches: 14. Germline V lookup: CDR1 LNHDA, CDR2 SQIVND (reference sequence). The CDR3 covers 19 residues. The CDR3 region is CASSITVSPSGYSTDTQYF. CDR3 nucleotide sequence: TGTGCCAGTAGTATTACGGTCTCCCCTAGCGGGTATAGCACAGATACGCAGTATTTT.

The CDR3 DNA sequence: TGTGCCAGCAGTCCACGAGCGGGGAGAGACTCCTACGAGCAGTACTTC. Its protein is CASSPRAGRDSYEQYF. The chain is built from TRBV28 and TRBJ2-7; 7 bases fit TRBD2. CDR1 and CDR2 (germline): MDHEN, SYDVKM. The CDR3 contains 16 residues. With 5 bases clipped from V and 0 bases from J, the junction kept 10 bases outside the gene matches.